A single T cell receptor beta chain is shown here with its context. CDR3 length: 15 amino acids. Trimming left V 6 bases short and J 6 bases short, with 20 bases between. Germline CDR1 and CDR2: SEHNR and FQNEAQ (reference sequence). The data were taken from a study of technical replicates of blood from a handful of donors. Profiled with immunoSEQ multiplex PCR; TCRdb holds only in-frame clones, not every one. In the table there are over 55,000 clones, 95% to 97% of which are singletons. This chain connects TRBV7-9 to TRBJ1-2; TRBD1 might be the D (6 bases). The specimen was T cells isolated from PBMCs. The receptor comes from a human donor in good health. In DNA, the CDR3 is TGTGCCAGCAGAGAGAACTACAGGGCGACTGATGGCTACACCTTC. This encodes CASRENYRATDGYTF.